What follows are 16 T cell receptor beta chains derived from one specimen sequenced in a study of cytomegalovirus exposure and HLA in healthy donors. PCR amplification relied on 60 Vbeta primers (plus 13 Jbeta primers). Libraries were prepared by immunoSEQ multiplex PCR; TCRdb keeps only in-frame clonotypes and omits some of them. Of 160,000 or so clones in the sample, around 90% were seen once. Sequencing was carried out using PBMCs. The receptors shown here come from a woman in her 30s in good health and CMV-seronegative.

This clone was found once. The V gene is TRBV18, the J gene TRBJ1-1; D possibly corresponds to TRBD1 (6 bases). Trimming cost V 3 bases and J 5 bases, with 13 bases left between them. This CDR3 contains 14 residues. Germline loops: CDR1 KGHSH, CDR2 LQKENI. CDR3 sequence: CASSPKGDGTEAFF. CDR3 nucleotide sequence: TGTGCCAGCTCACCTAAGGGGGATGGGACTGAAGCTTTCTTT. The full variable domain, rest sourced from reference TRBV18 and TRBJ1-1, is NAGVMQNPRHLVRRRGQEARLRCSPMKGHSHVYWYRQLPEEGLKFMVYLQKENIIDESGMPKERFSAEFPKEGPSILRIQQVVRGDSAAYFCASSPKGDGTEAFFGQGTRLTVV.

V is TRBV6-5 and J is TRBJ2-2, with TRBD1 as a possible D gene (5 bases). The CDR3 totals 15 residues. The germline V gene encodes CDR1 MNHEY and CDR2 SVGAGI. Deletions cut 2 bases from V and 5 bases from J, with 12 bases between. The DNA of the CDR3 is TGTGCCAGCAGTTACGGGGCGTCACTTACCGGGGAGCTGTTTTTT. Translation: CASSYGASLTGELFF.

The chain recombines TRBV15 with TRBJ2-3; no clear D. Per germline, CDR1 LNHNV and CDR2 YYDKDF (reference sequence). The CDR3 is 13 residues long. V shed 3 bases and J shed 4 bases, with 8 bases lying between them. CDR3 in amino acids: CATSRVGADTQYF. The CDR3 coding sequence is TGTGCCACCAGCAGGGTAGGAGCAGATACGCAGTATTTT.

This rearrangement joins TRBV10-3 to TRBJ2-2, with a tentative D call TRBD2 (6 bases). Germline CDR1 is ENHRY and CDR2 is SYGVKD. Deletions cut 6 bases from V and 5 bases from J, with 16 bases between. There are 15 residues in the CDR3. The CDR3 reads CAISPIGSWTGELFF. The CDR3 DNA sequence: TGTGCCATCAGCCCCATCGGGAGTTGGACCGGGGAGCTGTTTTTT.

The rearrangement links TRBV5-1 to TRBJ1-5; TRBD1 is a possible D gene (6 bases). V lost 4 bases, J lost 3 bases, and 11 bases lay in between. The CDR3 contains 14 residues. Germline loops: CDR1 SGHRS, CDR2 YFSETQ. In nucleotides, the CDR3 is TGCGCCAGCAGCGCCGGGACACCCAATCAGCCCCAGCATTTT. Protein sequence: CASSAGTPNQPQHF.

This clone was observed a single time. This chain links TRBV7-2 with TRBJ2-5, with D possibly being TRBD2 (5 bases). V shed 6 bases and J shed 2 bases, with 16 bases lying between them. Germline assignment: CDR1 SGHTA and CDR2 FQGNSA. The CDR3 runs to 15 residues. This CDR3 reads CASSSSGDPQETQYF. DNA of the CDR3: TGTGCCAGCAGTTCAAGCGGCGACCCTCAAGAGACCCAGTACTTC. The full variable domain, its missing parts supplied by reference TRBV7-2 and TRBJ2-5, is GAGVSQSPSNKVTEKGKDVELRCDPISGHTALYWYRQSLGQGLEFLIYFQGNSAPDKSGLPSDRFSAERTGGSVSTLTIQRTQQEDSAVYLCASSSSGDPQETQYFGPGTRLLVL.

The table lists this clone with a count of one. V gene TRBV9 combines with J gene TRBJ2-5, with a possible D match to TRBD1 (6 bases). CDR1 is SGDLS, CDR2 YYNGEE, per germline. This CDR3 is 16 amino acids long. Trimming removed 3 bases at V and 9 bases at J, with 24 bases between. The CDR3 here is CASSGAGVAVLGAQYF. DNA for the CDR3: TGTGCCAGCAGCGGCGCAGGGGTTGCGGTCCTGGGGGCCCAGTACTTC.

The V and J genes are TRBV9 and TRBJ1-3; weak D call: TRBD1 (5 bases). The ends were cut back, 2 bases at V and 4 bases at J, with 16 bases in the middle. CDR1 SGDLS and CDR2 YYNGEE come from the germline V gene. CDR3 length: 16 residues. For the CDR3, the DNA is TGTGCCAGCAGCGTCTCGACAGCCCAGCAGGGAAACACCATATATTTT. Translating gives CASSVSTAQQGNTIYF. The full variable domain, with the rest looked up from reference TRBV9 and TRBJ1-3, is DSGVTQTPKHLITATGQRVTLRCSPRSGDLSVYWYQQSLDQGLQFLIQYYNGEERAKGNILERFSAQQFPDLHSELNLSSLELGDSALYFCASSVSTAQQGNTIYFGEGSWLTVV.

The gene calls are TRBV2 and TRBJ2-7, with D possibly TRBD2 on 7 matching bases. V was clipped by 7 bases and J by 0 bases, with 13 bases between them. The length of the CDR3 is 14 residues. Germline loops: CDR1 SNHLY, CDR2 FYNNEI. The CDR3 is CASNGRTASYEQYF. The CDR3 DNA follows: TGTGCCAGCAACGGGAGGACAGCCTCCTACGAGCAGTACTTC. Drawing the rest from reference TRBV2 and TRBJ2-7, the complete variable domain is EPEVTQTPSHQVTQMGQEVILRCVPISNHLYFYWYRQILGQKVEFLVSFYNNEISEKSEIFDDQFSVERPDGSNFTLKIRSTKLEDSAMYFCASNGRTASYEQYFGPGTRLTVT.

V is TRBV5-1 and J is TRBJ2-5; D might be TRBD1 (6 bases). The DNA end is more similar to TRBJ2-7, so the J call may be wrong. Germline CDR1 reads SGHRS; CDR2 reads YFSETQ. The CDR3 length is 14 residues. For the CDR3, the DNA is TGCGCCAGCAGTTTTGGGACATACCCTTACGAGCAGTACTTC. Protein product: CASSFGTYPYEQYF.

The CDR3 protein is CSVEGTTQVGGADTQYF. CDR3 nucleotide sequence: TGCAGCGTTGAAGGTACCACCCAAGTTGGGGGCGCAGATACGCAGTATTTT. This chain joins TRBV29-1 and TRBJ2-3, with a possible D match to TRBD1 (6 bases). Germline loops: CDR1 SQVTM, CDR2 ANQGSEA. V gave up 1 base and J gave up 4 bases, with 21 bases separating them. This CDR3 region has 17 residues.

J is TRBJ1-5 and V is TRBV7-9; D not certain. There are 12 residues in the CDR3. Trimming removed 1 base at V and 9 bases at J, with 7 bases between. Per the germline V gene, CDR1 is SEHNR and CDR2 is FQNEAQ (reference sequence). The CDR3 sequence is CASSLGRGPQHF. The CDR3 nucleotides are TGTGCCAGCAGCTTAGGGCGAGGGCCCCAGCATTTT.

The chain uses TRBV9 and TRBJ1-4, with D uncertain. CDR1 is SGDLS, CDR2 YYNGEE, per germline. V was pared by 4 bases and J by 4 bases, with 8 bases between. The CDR3 has 13 amino acids. CDR3 nucleotide sequence: TGTGCCAGCAGCCCCGGGGTTAATGAAAAACTGTTTTTT. The encoded protein is CASSPGVNEKLFF.

This clone was picked up a small number of times. The rearrangement joins TRBV19 to TRBJ2-1; 10 nucleotides agree with TRBD1. CDR3 length: 15 residues. Trimming at V came to 3 bases and at J to 8 bases, leaving 7 bases not matched to a gene. CDR1 and CDR2 (germline): LNHDA, SQIVND (reference sequence). The CDR3 is CASSIDRGLRYEQFF. The CDR3 DNA follows: TGTGCCAGTAGTATCGACAGGGGGCTACGGTATGAGCAGTTCTTC. Looking up the rest from reference TRBV19 and TRBJ2-1 gives the full variable domain: DGGITQSPKYLFRKEGQNVTLSCEQNLNHDAMYWYRQDPGQGLRLIYYSQIVNDFQKGDIAEGYSVSREKKESFPLTVTSAQKNPTAFYLCASSIDRGLRYEQFFGPGTRLTVL.

The CDR3 sequence is CASRVFERGSTDTQYF. CDR3 coding DNA: TGTGCCAGCAGGGTATTTGAGCGGGGTAGCACAGATACGCAGTATTTT. The V and J genes are TRBV5-4 and TRBJ2-3, with 7 bases aligning to TRBD2. The germline V gene encodes CDR1 SGHNT and CDR2 YYREEE (reference sequence). The length of the CDR3 is 16 residues. V shed 5 bases, J shed 0 bases, and the junction held 9 bases outside the gene matches.

The gene calls are TRBV30 and TRBJ2-1, with a weak D call TRBD2 (7 bases). Germline CDR1 and CDR2: GTSNPN and SVGIG (reference sequence). V lost 8 bases and J lost 14, with 19 bases in between. The CDR3 has 11 amino acids. This CDR3 reads CAGIGGARKFF. CDR3 coding DNA: TGTGCCGGAATAGGGGGGGCGAGGAAGTTCTTC.